The 6 T cell receptor beta chains presented below share a single source sample, sequenced in a study of cytomegalovirus exposure and HLA in healthy donors. PCR involved 60 Vbeta and 13 Jbeta primers. Here immunoSEQ multiplex PCR was the method, and the copy in TCRdb shows in-frame clones only, minus some. The table has over 150,000 clones, about three quarters seen once; the top ten hold approximately 2.4%. The material sequenced was PBMCs. These receptors were taken from a woman in her forties in good health and CMV-seropositive.

This chain links TRBV4-2 with TRBJ2-7, with TRBD2 identical over 11 bases. Germline V CDR1 and CDR2: LGHNA, YNFKEQ. This CDR3 has 18 residues. V trimming: 1 base; J trimming: 7 bases; junction bases outside the gene matches: 15. CDR3 residues: CASSQAGVAGGPSREQYF. The CDR3 coding sequence is TGTGCCAGCAGCCAAGCGGGAGTAGCGGGAGGGCCGTCGAGGGAGCAGTACTTC.

The chain joins TRBV6-5 to TRBJ2-7, with 13 bases aligning to TRBD2. CDR3 length: 13 residues. J was trimmed by 6 bases and V by 4 bases; bases with no gene match: 0. CDR1 is MNHEY and CDR2 is SVGAGI in the germline V gene. CDR3 DNA sequence: TGTGCCAGCAGTTGGACTAGCGGGAGCGAGCAGTACTTC. It encodes CASSWTSGSEQYF.

The chain has TRBV19 and TRBJ1-2; TRBD1 is a possible D gene (5 bases). Germline assignment: CDR1 LNHDA and CDR2 SQIVND (reference sequence). The CDR3 covers 13 residues. V gave up 11 bases and J gave up 1 base, with 14 bases separating them. The CDR3 protein is CAAGPAYNYGYTF. In nucleotides, the CDR3 is TGTGCCGCAGGGCCCGCCTATAACTATGGCTACACCTTC.

V usage is TRBV19 and J usage is TRBJ2-5; the match to TRBD1 covers 9 bases. CDR3 length: 14 amino acids. The ends lost 4 bases at V and 5 bases at J; junction bases unmatched: 5. Germline V gene sequence: CDR1 LNHDA, CDR2 SQIVND (reference sequence). Written as DNA, the CDR3 is TGTGCCAGTAGTAAACAGGGGGCTTTGGAGACCCAGTACTTC. Its translation: CASSKQGALETQYF.

The rearrangement joins TRBV27 to TRBJ1-4; 7 bases match TRBD1. This CDR3 has 16 amino acids. The junction had 8 bases not matched to a gene; V was cut back by 0 bases and J by 7 bases. Germline V gene data show CDR1 as MNHEY and CDR2 as SMNVEV (reference sequence). CDR3 DNA: TGTGCCAGCAGTTTATCGAGAGGGGGCTCGGGTGAAAAACTGTTTTTT. This translates into CASSLSRGGSGEKLFF.

For the CDR3, the DNA is TGCGCCAGCAGCTCGACAGGTAGTAACTACGAGCAGTACTTC. This translates into CASSSTGSNYEQYF. The gene calls are TRBV5-1 and TRBJ2-7; TRBD1 is a possible D gene (6 bases). Per germline, CDR1 SGHRS and CDR2 YFSETQ. Trimming removed 3 bases from V and 3 bases from J, with 13 bases in between. CDR3 length: 14 residues.